This T cell receptor beta chain originates from a study of T cell responses to AZD1222 COVID-19 vaccine. Clones were sequenced by immunoSEQ multiplex PCR, and TCRdb holds only the in-frame ones, with some missing. Of about 120,000 clones listed, 90% to 95% are singletons. CDR3 length: 11 residues. Germline V gene sequence: CDR1 DFQATT, CDR2 SNEGSKA (reference sequence). V trimming: 1 base; J trimming: 8 bases; junction bases outside the gene matches: 1. This TCR derives from an adult who received the AZD1222 COVID-19 vaccine. The rearrangement joins TRBV20-1 to TRBJ1-2, with 7 positions matching TRBD1. The sequences come from peripheral blood, collected 28 days after the second AZD1222 dose. The CDR3 DNA follows: TGCAGTGCTAGAGGGGACAGCGGCTACACCTTC. This translates into CSARGDSGYTF.